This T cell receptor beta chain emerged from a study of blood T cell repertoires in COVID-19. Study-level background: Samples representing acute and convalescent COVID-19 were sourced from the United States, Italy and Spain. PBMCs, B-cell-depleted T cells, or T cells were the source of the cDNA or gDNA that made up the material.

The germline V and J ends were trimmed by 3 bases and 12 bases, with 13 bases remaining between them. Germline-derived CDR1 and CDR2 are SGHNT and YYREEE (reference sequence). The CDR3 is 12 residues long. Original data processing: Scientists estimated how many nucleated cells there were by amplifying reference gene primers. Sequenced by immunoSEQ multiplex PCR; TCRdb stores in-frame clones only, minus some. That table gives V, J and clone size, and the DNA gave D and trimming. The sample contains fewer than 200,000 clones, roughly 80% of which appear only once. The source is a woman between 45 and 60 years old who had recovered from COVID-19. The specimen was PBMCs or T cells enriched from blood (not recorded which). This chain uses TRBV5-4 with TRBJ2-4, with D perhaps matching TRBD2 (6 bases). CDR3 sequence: CASSSRDSYQYF. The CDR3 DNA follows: TGTGCCAGCAGCTCCCGGGACTCCTATCAGTACTTC.